Listed below are T cell receptor beta chains from one sample, sequenced in a study of T cell changes during pregnancy in multiple sclerosis. Assay used: immunoSEQ multiplex PCR; TCRdb lists only in-frame clones, some missing. The table has over 10,000 clones, about 93% seen once. The sequencing used CD4+ T cells from peripheral blood mononuclear cells, collected before pregnancy. Receptors were obtained from a female donor with multiple sclerosis, enrolled in a pregnancy study. Each CDR3 is given with its conserved first and last residue. Each record gives: V gene, clone size, J gene, D gene, CDR3 DNA, CDR3 protein. D genes are given only for firm matches. Clone size is stated in some rows and not others, as once, few, many or a class when expanded.

v_call: TRBV5-1; clone_size: .; j_call: TRBJ1-2; d_call: TRBD1; cdr3_nt: TGCGCCAGCAGCTTGGCCAGGGGGACAGGGAATGGCTACACCTTC; cdr3_aa: CASSLARGTGNGYTF
v_call: TRBV14; clone_size: .; j_call: TRBJ2-7; d_call: TRBD2; cdr3_nt: TGTGCCAGCAGCCTGGGAGCGGGGGTGAGGGAGCAGTACTTC; cdr3_aa: CASSLGAGVREQYF
v_call: TRBV7-3; clone_size: .; j_call: TRBJ2-5; d_call: TRBD2; cdr3_nt: TGTGCCAGCAGCTTAAGCGGGGGGCAAGAGGCCCAGTACTTC; cdr3_aa: CASSLSGGQEAQYF
v_call: TRBV11-1; clone_size: few; j_call: TRBJ2-1; d_call: .; cdr3_nt: TGTGCCAGCAGCTTAGGAGGCCTCAGGGGCGATGAGCAGTTCTTC; cdr3_aa: CASSLGGLRGDEQFF
v_call: TRBV9; clone_size: .; j_call: TRBJ2-7; d_call: .; cdr3_nt: TGTGCCAGCAGCGGGACAGAGAGAACCTACGAGCAGTACTTC; cdr3_aa: CASSGTERTYEQYF
v_call: TRBV9; clone_size: .; j_call: TRBJ2-2; d_call: .; cdr3_nt: TGTGCCAGCAGCGGTGGGGGGGCCCTGACGAACGGGGAGCTGTTTTTT; cdr3_aa: CASSGGGALTNGELFF
v_call: TRBV5-1; clone_size: .; j_call: TRBJ2-1; d_call: TRBD2; cdr3_nt: TGCGCCAGCAGCTTGGGAGGACTAGCGGGGGGTTGGAATGAGCAGTTCTTC; cdr3_aa: CASSLGGLAGGWNEQFF
v_call: TRBV7-8; clone_size: .; j_call: TRBJ2-7; d_call: TRBD2; cdr3_nt: TGTGCCAGCAGCCCCGGGGGGGGAAACTACGAGCAGTACTTC; cdr3_aa: CASSPGGGNYEQYF
v_call: TRBV11-2; clone_size: .; j_call: TRBJ1-1; d_call: .; cdr3_nt: TGTGCCAGCAGCCGCGGGGGACTGAACACTGAAGCTTTCTTT; cdr3_aa: CASSRGGLNTEAFF
v_call: TRBV19; clone_size: .; j_call: TRBJ2-1; d_call: .; cdr3_nt: TGTGCCACCAGTCCCAGGCAGGTATACAATGAGCAGTTCTTC; cdr3_aa: CATSPRQVYNEQFF
v_call: TRBV7-6; clone_size: .; j_call: TRBJ1-5; d_call: .; cdr3_nt: TGTGCCAGCAGCTTAAGCGGGGGATATCAGCCCCAGCATTTT; cdr3_aa: CASSLSGGYQPQHF
v_call: TRBV9; clone_size: .; j_call: TRBJ2-1; d_call: .; cdr3_nt: TGTGCCAGCAGCGGAGGGACTGGCGGGGTCAATGAGCAGTTCTTC; cdr3_aa: CASSGGTGGVNEQFF
v_call: TRBV7-2; clone_size: .; j_call: TRBJ1-2; d_call: .; cdr3_nt: TGTGCCAGCAGCTTAGCCACAGCACAACAAAAAGGCTACACCTTC; cdr3_aa: CASSLATAQQKGYTF
v_call: TRBV18; clone_size: once; j_call: TRBJ2-3; d_call: .; cdr3_nt: TGTGCCAGCTCGCAGGGCGCAGATACGCAGTATTTT; cdr3_aa: CASSQGADTQYF
v_call: TRBV6-1; clone_size: .; j_call: TRBJ1-1; d_call: .; cdr3_nt: TGTGCCAGCAGTGAAGCGGGGGCATTGAACACTGAAGCTTTCTTT; cdr3_aa: CASSEAGALNTEAFF
v_call: TRBV13; clone_size: .; j_call: TRBJ2-7; d_call: TRBD1; cdr3_nt: TGTGCCAGCAGCGACAGGGGGTACGAGCAGTACTTC; cdr3_aa: CASSDRGYEQYF
v_call: TRBV19; clone_size: .; j_call: TRBJ2-1; d_call: TRBD2; cdr3_nt: TGTGCCAGTAGCGGACTAGCGGGGGGTTTTCCTGAGCAGTTCTTC; cdr3_aa: CASSGLAGGFPEQFF
v_call: TRBV21-1; clone_size: once; j_call: TRBJ1-2; d_call: .; cdr3_nt: TGTGCCAGCAGCAAGACAGGTTTTGGTTACTGGCTAGCTAGTGGTGGCTACACCTTC; cdr3_aa: CASSKTGFGYWLASGGYTF
v_call: TRBV7-2; clone_size: .; j_call: TRBJ2-1; d_call: TRBD2; cdr3_nt: TGTGCCAGCAGTCCCACCGGGCTAGCGGGGGGGAACAATGAGCAGTTCTTC; cdr3_aa: CASSPTGLAGGNNEQFF
v_call: TRBV4-1; clone_size: .; j_call: TRBJ2-6; d_call: TRBD2; cdr3_nt: TGCGCCAGCAGCCAAGAGGGACTCACTAGCGGGGGGGCCGCTGAGGCCAACGTCCTGACTTTC; cdr3_aa: CASSQEGLTSGGAAEANVLTF
v_call: TRBV15; clone_size: .; j_call: TRBJ2-7; d_call: .; cdr3_nt: TGTGCCACCAGCAGAATACAGGGTTTCAGCGAGCAGTACTTC; cdr3_aa: CATSRIQGFSEQYF
v_call: TRBV4-1; clone_size: .; j_call: TRBJ2-2; d_call: TRBD2; cdr3_nt: TGCGCCAGCAGCCAAGTATCACTAGCGGGGTTCGGGGAGCTGTTTTTT; cdr3_aa: CASSQVSLAGFGELFF
v_call: TRBV6-1; clone_size: .; j_call: TRBJ1-3; d_call: .; cdr3_nt: TGTGCCAGCAGTGTCAATTGGGAGTCAGGAAACACCATATATTTT; cdr3_aa: CASSVNWESGNTIYF
v_call: TRBV7-9; clone_size: .; j_call: TRBJ2-7; d_call: TRBD1; cdr3_nt: TGTGCCAGCAGCCCATCGGGACAGAGCTCCTACGAGCAGTACTTC; cdr3_aa: CASSPSGQSSYEQYF
v_call: TRBV5-4; clone_size: .; j_call: TRBJ2-5; d_call: TRBD2; cdr3_nt: TGTGCCAGCAGCTTGGCCATGGGGGGGGGCCAAGAGACCCAGTACTTC; cdr3_aa: CASSLAMGGGQETQYF
v_call: TRBV7-2; clone_size: .; j_call: TRBJ1-4; d_call: .; cdr3_nt: TGTGCCAGCAGCTTAGAAGGAGCAACTAATGAAAAACTGTTTTTT; cdr3_aa: CASSLEGATNEKLFF
v_call: TRBV5-6; clone_size: .; j_call: TRBJ1-5; d_call: .; cdr3_nt: TGTGCCAGCAGCTTGGCCGGCAGGGTGATTCAGCCCCAGCATTTT; cdr3_aa: CASSLAGRVIQPQHF
v_call: TRBV2; clone_size: .; j_call: TRBJ1-5; d_call: .; cdr3_nt: TGTGCCAGCAAAGGGGGAGTTAGCAATCAGCCCCAGCATTTT; cdr3_aa: CASKGGVSNQPQHF
v_call: TRBV7-9; clone_size: .; j_call: TRBJ1-5; d_call: .; cdr3_nt: TGTGCCAGCAGTCGGGAGGGGGGGAATCAGCCCCAGCATTTT; cdr3_aa: CASSREGGNQPQHF
v_call: TRBV27; clone_size: .; j_call: TRBJ1-5; d_call: TRBD1; cdr3_nt: TGTGCCAGCAGTTTCAGACAGGGTGATCAGCCCCAGCATTTT; cdr3_aa: CASSFRQGDQPQHF
v_call: TRBV7-9; clone_size: .; j_call: TRBJ1-1; d_call: .; cdr3_nt: TGTGCCAGCAGCTCTGGGCCGCTGAACACTGAAGCTTTCTTT; cdr3_aa: CASSSGPLNTEAFF
v_call: TRBV7-9; clone_size: .; j_call: TRBJ1-1; d_call: .; cdr3_nt: TGTGCCAGCAGCTCCCATGCAGGCCAATTACCCGGCGTCGACACTGAAGCTTTCTTT; cdr3_aa: CASSSHAGQLPGVDTEAFF
v_call: TRBV13; clone_size: .; j_call: TRBJ2-5; d_call: TRBD1; cdr3_nt: TGTGCCAGCAGCTTAGCTGGACAGGGGTTAGAGACCCAGTACTTC; cdr3_aa: CASSLAGQGLETQYF
v_call: TRBV11-2; clone_size: .; j_call: TRBJ2-7; d_call: .; cdr3_nt: TGTGCCAGCAGCTTAGAACGGGACTACGAGCAGTACTTC; cdr3_aa: CASSLERDYEQYF
v_call: TRBV18; clone_size: .; j_call: TRBJ1-6; d_call: .; cdr3_nt: TGTGCCAGCTCACCAACAAGGCAGGGTTATTCACCCCTCCACTTT; cdr3_aa: CASSPTRQGYSPLHF